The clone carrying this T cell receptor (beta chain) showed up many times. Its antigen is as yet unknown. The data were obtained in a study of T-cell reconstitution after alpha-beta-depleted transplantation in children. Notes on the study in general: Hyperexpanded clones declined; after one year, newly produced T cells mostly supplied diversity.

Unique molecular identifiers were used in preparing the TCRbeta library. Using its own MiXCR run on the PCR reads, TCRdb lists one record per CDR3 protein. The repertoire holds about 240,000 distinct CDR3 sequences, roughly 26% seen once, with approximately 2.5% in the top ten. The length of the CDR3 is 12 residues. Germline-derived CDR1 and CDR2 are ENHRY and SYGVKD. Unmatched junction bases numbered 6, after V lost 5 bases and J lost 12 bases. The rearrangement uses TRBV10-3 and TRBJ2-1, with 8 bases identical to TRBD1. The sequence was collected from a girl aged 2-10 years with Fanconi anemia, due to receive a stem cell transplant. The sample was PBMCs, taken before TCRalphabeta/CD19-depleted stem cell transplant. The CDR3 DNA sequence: TGTGCCATCAGTAGCGACAGGGGTCGGCAGTTCTTC. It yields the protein CAISSDRGRQFF.